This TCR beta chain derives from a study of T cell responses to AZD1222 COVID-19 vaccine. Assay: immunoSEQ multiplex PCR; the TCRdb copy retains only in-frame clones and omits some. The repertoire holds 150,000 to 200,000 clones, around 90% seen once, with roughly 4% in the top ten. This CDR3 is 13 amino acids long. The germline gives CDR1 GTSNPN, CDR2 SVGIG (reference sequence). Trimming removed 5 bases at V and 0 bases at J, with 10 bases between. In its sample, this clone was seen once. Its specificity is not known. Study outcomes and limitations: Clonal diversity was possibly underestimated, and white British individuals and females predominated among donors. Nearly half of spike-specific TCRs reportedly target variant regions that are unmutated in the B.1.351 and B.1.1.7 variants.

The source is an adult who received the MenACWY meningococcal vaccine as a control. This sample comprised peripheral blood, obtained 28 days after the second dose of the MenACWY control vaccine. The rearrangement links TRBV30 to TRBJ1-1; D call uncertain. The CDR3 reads CAWSSEMNTEAFF. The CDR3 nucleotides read TGTGCCTGGTCCAGTGAGATGAACACTGAAGCTTTCTTT.